This is a list of T cell receptor beta chains from one sample in a study of blood T cell repertoires in COVID-19. Produced via immunoSEQ multiplex PCR; TCRdb's table is partial and in-frame only. This table has approximately 69,000 clones, 90% appearing once. The source material was peripheral blood. The source of these receptors is a man aged 50 to 59 with acute or convalescent COVID-19. CDR3s include the opening cysteine and the closing phenylalanine or tryptophan. The order of the fields is V gene, D gene, clone size, J gene, CDR3 DNA, CDR3 protein. A D gene is named only where the DNA matches it firmly. For some rows the clone size is stated as once, few or many, or as a class when expanded; others skip it.

TRBV27	TRBD2	-	TRBJ2-3	TGTGCCAGCAGTTACTGGACTAGCGGAAGTTCAGATACGCAGTATTTT	CASSYWTSGSSDTQYF
TRBV23-1	-	-	TRBJ1-6	TGCGCCAGCCTCCCCCGCACAAACCTCTCAGATTCACCCCTCCACTTT	CASLPRTNLSDSPLHF
TRBV3-1/TRBV3-2	TRBD1	once	TRBJ2-1	TGTGCCAGCAGCCATACCAGGACAGGGAACAATGAGCAGTTCTTC	CASSHTRTGNNEQFF
TRBV7-2	-	-	TRBJ2-1	TGTGCCAGCAGCTCCCCGCAGGCGGGAAGAAACCATGAGCAGTTCTTC	CASSSPQAGRNHEQFF
TRBV3-1/TRBV3-2	-	-	TRBJ2-1	TGTGCCAGCAGCCGGAAGAATCCAGCGGTATCAAACAATGAGCAGTTCTTC	CASSRKNPAVSNNEQFF
TRBV14	-	-	TRBJ1-2	TGTGCCAGCAGCCACCTGGACAGCTACTATGGCTACACCTTC	CASSHLDSYYGYTF
TRBV3-1/TRBV3-2	TRBD2	-	TRBJ2-2	TGTGCCAGCAGCCCCCCTAGCGGAAAGAACACCGGGGAGCTGTTTTTT	CASSPPSGKNTGELFF
TRBV4-1	-	-	TRBJ2-3	TGCGCCAGCAGTCGGGACATGAGCACAGATACGCAGTATTTT	CASSRDMSTDTQYF
TRBV6-5	-	-	TRBJ2-7	TGTGCCAGCAGTTACTCCCGGGGCTCCTACGAGCAGTACTTC	CASSYSRGSYEQYF
TRBV2	-	-	TRBJ2-7	TGTGCCAGCAGTGAAGAAGGGAGGACTCAACAGTACTTC	CASSEEGRTQQYF
TRBV3-1/TRBV3-2	-	-	TRBJ2-5	TGTGCCAGCAGCCCGAGGGCCACCTTCCAAGAGACCCAGTACTTC	CASSPRATFQETQYF
TRBV12-3/TRBV12-4	-	-	TRBJ1-3	TGTGCCACCTCCCGTATAGTCGGAAACACCATATATTTT	CATSRIVGNTIYF
TRBV4-1	-	few	TRBJ2-1	TGCGCCAGCAGCCAAGATACCAGGGAGCAGTTCTTC	CASSQDTREQFF
TRBV10-1	TRBD1	-	TRBJ2-5	TGCGCCAGCAACGACCGGACAGGGCAAGGAGAGACCCAGTACTTC	CASNDRTGQGETQYF
TRBV28	-	-	TRBJ2-1	TGTGCCAGCAGTTTGGCAGGGTGGAGCTCCTACAATGAGCAGTTCTTC	CASSLAGWSSYNEQFF
TRBV9	TRBD2	-	TRBJ2-1	TGTGCCAGCAGCGTAGTGTCTAGCGGATACAATGAGCAGTTCTTC	CASSVVSSGYNEQFF
TRBV24-1	TRBD1	-	TRBJ2-3	TGTGCCACCAGTGACCGGACAGGGGGGGAGGCAGATACGCAGTATTTT	CATSDRTGGEADTQYF
TRBV21-1	-	-	TRBJ2-3	TGTGCCAGCAGCACCCTCCGGGGGGCCCCTTCCCTCACTCCTAGCACAGATACGCAGTATTTT	CASSTLRGAPSLTPSTDTQYF
TRBV5-4	TRBD2	once	TRBJ2-7	TGTGCCAGCAGCGGGGGACTAGCGGGCACCTACGAGCAGTACTTC	CASSGGLAGTYEQYF
TRBV7-8	-	-	TRBJ2-4	TGTGCCAGCAGCCCCCGCCCGAGGACTGGCCGTAATCTAGCCAAAAACATTCAGTACTTC	CASSPRPRTGRNLAKNIQYF
TRBV25-1	-	-	TRBJ2-1	TGTGCCAGCAGTGGGGGACTGCGAGAACTACTAAGCTACAATGAGCAGTTCTTC	CASSGGLRELLSYNEQFF
TRBV29-1	TRBD2	-	TRBJ2-7	TGCAGCGTTGAGGGACTAGCGGGAATCTCCTACGAGCAGTACTTC	CSVEGLAGISYEQYF
TRBV4-1	TRBD2	-	TRBJ2-5	TGCGCCAGCAGCCAAGAAGATAAGGGACTAGCGGGCGTTAGAGGGACCCAGTACTTC	CASSQEDKGLAGVRGTQYF
TRBV19	-	-	TRBJ1-3	TGTGCCAGTAGTTTACAAGGAAACACCATATATTTT	CASSLQGNTIYF
TRBV12-3/TRBV12-4	-	-	TRBJ2-1	TGTGCCAGCAGTGGGGGGTATTACAATGAGCAGTTCTTC	CASSGGYYNEQFF
TRBV7-8	-	-	TRBJ2-7	TGTGCCTCCGCCAGGGAAGGGGCCTACGAGCAGTACTTC	CASAREGAYEQYF
TRBV15	-	medium-sized	TRBJ2-7	TGTGCCACCAGCAGGGGGGGCGGGAGCACCTACGAGCAGTACTTC	CATSRGGGSTYEQYF
TRBV5-1	-	-	TRBJ2-7	TGCGCCAGCAGCTTGGGCCCTAGCGAGGGATCCTACGAGCAGTACTTC	CASSLGPSEGSYEQYF
TRBV19	-	-	TRBJ2-2	TGTGCCAGTAGTATAGCGAGGGACGGGGAGCTGTTTTTT	CASSIARDGELFF
TRBV21-1	-	once	TRBJ2-7	TGTGCCAGCACTTCAGAGGAGACGCCGCCTCCCTACGAGCAGTACTTC	CASTSEETPPPYEQYF